This T cell receptor beta chain derives from a study of cytomegalovirus exposure and HLA in healthy donors. Findings of the study overall: Overall, approximately 150 TCR beta chains were annotated as cytomegalovirus-associated. Earlier analysis yielded a pattern in which most TCR beta V segments were productive about 90% or about 30% of the time.

The germline gives CDR1 LGHNA, CDR2 YSLEER. V trimming: 0 bases; J trimming: 10 bases; junction bases outside the gene matches: 4. CDR3 length equals 15 residues. The PCR had 60 Vbeta and 13 Jbeta primers. As handled by the study authors: The count from a later analysis was about 80 million unique TCR beta chains, some 9.9 million of them shared. TCRdb's copy holds only in-frame clones and misses some; the assay was immunoSEQ multiplex PCR. The DNA was the basis for D and trimming; V, J and clone size are from that table. The sample carries about 190,000 clones, approximately 79% recorded once. As to this clone: Its specificity is unknown.

This chain links TRBV4-3 with TRBJ2-1; the match to TRBD2 covers 12 bases. Material for sequencing was PBMCs. The clonotype originates from a man between 40 and 49 years old in good health and CMV-seropositive. CDR3 in DNA: TGCGCCAGCAGCCAAGACCATACTAGCGGGGGGGAGCAGTTCTTC. This sequence encodes CASSQDHTSGGEQFF.